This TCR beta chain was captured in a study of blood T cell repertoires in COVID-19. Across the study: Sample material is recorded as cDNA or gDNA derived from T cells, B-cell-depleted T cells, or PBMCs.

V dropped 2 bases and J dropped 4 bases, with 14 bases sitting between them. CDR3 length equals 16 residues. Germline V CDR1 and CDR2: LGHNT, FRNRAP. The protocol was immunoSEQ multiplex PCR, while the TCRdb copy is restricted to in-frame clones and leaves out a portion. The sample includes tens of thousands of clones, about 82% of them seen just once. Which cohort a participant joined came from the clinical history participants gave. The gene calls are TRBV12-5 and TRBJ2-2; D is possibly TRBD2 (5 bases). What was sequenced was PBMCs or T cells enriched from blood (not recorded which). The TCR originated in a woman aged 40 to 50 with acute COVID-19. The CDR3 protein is CASGLWSGVGTGELFF. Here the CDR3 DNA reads TGTGCTAGTGGTTTGTGGTCCGGGGTTGGCACCGGGGAGCTGTTTTTT.